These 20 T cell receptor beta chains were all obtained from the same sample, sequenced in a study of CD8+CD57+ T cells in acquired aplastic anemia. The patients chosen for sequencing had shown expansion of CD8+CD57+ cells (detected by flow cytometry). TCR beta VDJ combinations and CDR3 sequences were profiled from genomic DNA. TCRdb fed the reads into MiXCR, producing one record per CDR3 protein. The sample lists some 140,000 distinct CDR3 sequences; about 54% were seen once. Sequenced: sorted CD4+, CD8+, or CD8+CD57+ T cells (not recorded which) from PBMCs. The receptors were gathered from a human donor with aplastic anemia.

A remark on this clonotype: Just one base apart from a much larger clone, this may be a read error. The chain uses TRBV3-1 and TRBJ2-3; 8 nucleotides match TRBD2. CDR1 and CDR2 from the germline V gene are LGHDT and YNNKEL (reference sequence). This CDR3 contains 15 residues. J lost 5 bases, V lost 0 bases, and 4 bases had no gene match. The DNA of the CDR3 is TGTGCCAGCAGCCAAGACTCCGGGGGGGGAGATACGCAGTATTTT. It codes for CASSQDSGGGDTQYF.

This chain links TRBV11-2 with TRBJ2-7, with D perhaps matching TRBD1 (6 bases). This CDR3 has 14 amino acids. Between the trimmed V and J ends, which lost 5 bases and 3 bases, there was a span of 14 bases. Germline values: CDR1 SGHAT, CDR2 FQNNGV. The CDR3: CASSARGTFYEQYF. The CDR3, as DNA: TGTGCCAGCAGCGCCAGGGGAACGTTCTACGAGCAGTACTTC.

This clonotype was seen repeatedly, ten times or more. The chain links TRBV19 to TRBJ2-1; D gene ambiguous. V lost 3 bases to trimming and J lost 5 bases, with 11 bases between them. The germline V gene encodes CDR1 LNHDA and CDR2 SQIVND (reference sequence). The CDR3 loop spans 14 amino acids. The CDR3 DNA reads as TGTGCCAGTAGTATCTTTTCCGGAGACAATGAGCAGTTCTTC. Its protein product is CASSIFSGDNEQFF.

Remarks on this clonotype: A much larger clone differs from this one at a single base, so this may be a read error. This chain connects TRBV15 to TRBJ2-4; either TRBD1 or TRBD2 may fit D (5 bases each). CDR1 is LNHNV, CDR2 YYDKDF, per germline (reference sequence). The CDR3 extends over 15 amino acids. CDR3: CATSRQGLAKNIKYF. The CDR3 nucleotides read TGTGCCACCAGCAGACAGGGCCTAGCCAAAAACATTAAGTACTTC. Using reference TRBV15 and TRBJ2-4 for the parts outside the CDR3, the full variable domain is DAMVIQNPRYQVTQFGKPVTLSCSQTLNHNVMYWYQQKSSQAPKLLFHYYDKDFNNEADTPDNFQSRRPNTSFCFLDIRSPGLGDTAMYLCATSRQGLAKNIKYFGAGTRLSVL.

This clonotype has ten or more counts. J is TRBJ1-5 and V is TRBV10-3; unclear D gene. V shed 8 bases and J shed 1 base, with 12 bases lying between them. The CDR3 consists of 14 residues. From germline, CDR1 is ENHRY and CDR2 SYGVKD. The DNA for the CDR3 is TGTGCCATCTCTGAAGGGATGAGCAATCAGCCCCAGCATTTT. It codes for CAISEGMSNQPQHF.

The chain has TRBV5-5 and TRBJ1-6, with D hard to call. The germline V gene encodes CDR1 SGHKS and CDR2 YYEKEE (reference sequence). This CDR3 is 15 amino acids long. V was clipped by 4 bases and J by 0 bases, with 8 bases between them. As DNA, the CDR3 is TGTGCCAGCAGCCATCTGAGCTCCTATAATTCACCCCTCCACTTT. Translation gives CASSHLSSYNSPLHF.

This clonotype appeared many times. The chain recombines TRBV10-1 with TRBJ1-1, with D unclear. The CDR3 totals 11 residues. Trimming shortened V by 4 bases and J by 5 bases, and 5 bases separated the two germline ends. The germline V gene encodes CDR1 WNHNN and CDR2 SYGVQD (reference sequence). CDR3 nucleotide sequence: TGCGCCAGCAGTGGGGGTACTGAAGCTTTCTTT. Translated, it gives CASSGGTEAFF.

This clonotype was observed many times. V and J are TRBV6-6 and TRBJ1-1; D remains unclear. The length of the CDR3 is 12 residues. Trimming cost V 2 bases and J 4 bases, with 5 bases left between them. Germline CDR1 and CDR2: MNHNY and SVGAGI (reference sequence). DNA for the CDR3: TGTGCCAGCAGTTACGGTACCACTGAAGCTTTCTTT. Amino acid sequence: CASSYGTTEAFF.

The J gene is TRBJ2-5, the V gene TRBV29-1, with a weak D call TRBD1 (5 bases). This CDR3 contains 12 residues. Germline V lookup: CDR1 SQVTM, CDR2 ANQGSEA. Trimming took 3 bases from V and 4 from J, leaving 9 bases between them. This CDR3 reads CSVDLGLETQYF. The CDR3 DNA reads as TGCAGCGTTGATTTGGGGCTAGAGACCCAGTACTTC.

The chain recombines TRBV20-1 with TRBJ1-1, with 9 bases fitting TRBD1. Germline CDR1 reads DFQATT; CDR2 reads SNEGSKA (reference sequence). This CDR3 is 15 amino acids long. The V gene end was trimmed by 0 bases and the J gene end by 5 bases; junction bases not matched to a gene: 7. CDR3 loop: CSARETGGVGTEAFF. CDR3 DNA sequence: TGCAGTGCTAGAGAGACAGGGGGGGTAGGGACTGAAGCTTTCTTT.

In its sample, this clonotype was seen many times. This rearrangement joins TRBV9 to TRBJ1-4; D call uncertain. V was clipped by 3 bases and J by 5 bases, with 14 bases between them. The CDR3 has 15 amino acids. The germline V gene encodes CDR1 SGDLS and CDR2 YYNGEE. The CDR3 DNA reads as TGTGCCAGCAGCGCATCCCCGGGTCTCAATGAAAAACTGTTTTTT. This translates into CASSASPGLNEKLFF.

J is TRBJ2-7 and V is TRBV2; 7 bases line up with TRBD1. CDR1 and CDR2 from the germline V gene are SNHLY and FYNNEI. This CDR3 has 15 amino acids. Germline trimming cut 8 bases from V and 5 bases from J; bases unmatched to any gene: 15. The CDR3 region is CASVITLQGSNEQYF. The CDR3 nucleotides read TGTGCCAGCGTGATAACTTTACAGGGGAGCAACGAGCAGTACTTC.

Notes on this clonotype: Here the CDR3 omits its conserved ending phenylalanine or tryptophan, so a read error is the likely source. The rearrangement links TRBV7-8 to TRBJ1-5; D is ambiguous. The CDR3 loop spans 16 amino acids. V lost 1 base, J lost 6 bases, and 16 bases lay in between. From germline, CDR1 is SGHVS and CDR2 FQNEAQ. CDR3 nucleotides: TGTGCCAGCAGCTTAGAGAGGACGCTGGGTAGTCAGCCCCAGCATCTT. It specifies CASSLERTLGSQPQHL.

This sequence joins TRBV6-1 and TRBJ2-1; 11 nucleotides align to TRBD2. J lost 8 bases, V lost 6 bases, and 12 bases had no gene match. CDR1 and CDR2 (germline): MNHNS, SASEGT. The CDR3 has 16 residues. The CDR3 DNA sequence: TGTGCCAGCAGGAAAATAGCGGGGGGGCCGGGATATGAGCAGTTCTTC. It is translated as CASRKIAGGPGYEQFF.

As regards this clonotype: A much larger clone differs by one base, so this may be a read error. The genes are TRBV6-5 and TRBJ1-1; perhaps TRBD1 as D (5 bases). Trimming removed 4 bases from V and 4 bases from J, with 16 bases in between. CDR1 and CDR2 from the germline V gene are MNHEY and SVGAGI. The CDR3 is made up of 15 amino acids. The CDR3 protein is CASSFEQEGGTEAFF. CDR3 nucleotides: TGTGCCAGCAGTTTCGAACAGGAGGGAGGCACTGAAGCTTTCTTT.

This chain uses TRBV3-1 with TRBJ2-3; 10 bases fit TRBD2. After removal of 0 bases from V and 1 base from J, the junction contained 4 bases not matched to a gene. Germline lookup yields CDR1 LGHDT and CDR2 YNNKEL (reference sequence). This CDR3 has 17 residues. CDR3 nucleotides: TGTGCCAGCAGCCAAGATGCCCTAGCGGGAGGCACAGATACGCAGTATTTT. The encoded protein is CASSQDALAGGTDTQYF.

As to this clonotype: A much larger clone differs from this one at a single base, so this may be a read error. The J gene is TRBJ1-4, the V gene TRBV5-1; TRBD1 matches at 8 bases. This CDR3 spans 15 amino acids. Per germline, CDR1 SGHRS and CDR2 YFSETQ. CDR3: CANSPGQGSNEKLFF. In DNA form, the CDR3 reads TGCGCCAACAGCCCAGGACAGGGTTCTAATGAAAAACTGTTTTTT.

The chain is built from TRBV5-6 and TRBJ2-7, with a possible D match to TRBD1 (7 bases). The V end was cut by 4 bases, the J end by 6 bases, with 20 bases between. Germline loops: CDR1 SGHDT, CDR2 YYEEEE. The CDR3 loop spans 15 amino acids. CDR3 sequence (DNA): TGTGCCAGCAGCCCGTTGGGGGGACAGAAAAGCGAGCAGTACTTC. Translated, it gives CASSPLGGQKSEQYF.

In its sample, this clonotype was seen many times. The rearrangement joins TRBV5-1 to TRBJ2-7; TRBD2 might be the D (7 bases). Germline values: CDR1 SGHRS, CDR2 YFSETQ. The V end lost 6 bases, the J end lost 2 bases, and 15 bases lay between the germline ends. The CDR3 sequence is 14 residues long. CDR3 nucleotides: TGCGCCAGCAAGGCAGGGGAGGGAACCTACGAGCAGTACTTC. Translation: CASKAGEGTYEQYF.

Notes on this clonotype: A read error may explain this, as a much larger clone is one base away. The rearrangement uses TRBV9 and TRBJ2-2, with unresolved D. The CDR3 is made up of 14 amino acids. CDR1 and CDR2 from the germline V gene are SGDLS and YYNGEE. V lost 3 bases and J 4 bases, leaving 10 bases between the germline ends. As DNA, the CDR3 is TGTGCCAGCAGCGCCCAGGCGGTCACCGGGGAGCTGTTTTTT. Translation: CASSAQAVTGELFF.